Presented here are 5 T cell receptor beta chains from one specimen sequenced in a study of cytomegalovirus exposure and HLA in healthy donors. It was with 60 Vbeta and 13 Jbeta primers that the PCR ran. Method: immunoSEQ multiplex PCR; TCRdb's copy keeps in-frame clones and lacks some. The sample has 90,000 to 120,000 clones; 65% to 85% are singletons. Source material: PBMCs. The receptors originated from a man aged 18 to 29 in good health and CMV-seronegative.

The genes are TRBV7-3 and TRBJ1-5; 7 positions match TRBD1. CDR1 and CDR2 from the germline V gene are SGHTA and FQGTGA. The V and J ends lost 10 bases and 6 bases, in that order; junction bases with no gene match: 21. The CDR3 loop spans 17 amino acids. The CDR3 bases are TGTGCCACTTCTACCCGCACAGACAGGGATGACGCTCAGCCCCAGCATTTT. Translation gives CATSTRTDRDDAQPQHF.

The sample holds a few counts of this clone. The rearrangement links TRBV4-2 to TRBJ1-1; D is unclear. Germline V lookup: CDR1 LGHNA, CDR2 YNFKEQ. The CDR3 sequence is 15 residues long. Trimming shortened V by 2 bases and J by 1 base, and 11 bases separated the two germline ends. Here the CDR3 reads CASSQLTPPNTEAFF. CDR3 nucleotides: TGTGCCAGCAGCCAATTGACACCTCCGAACACTGAAGCTTTCTTT.

As regards this clone: The junction differs from germline at one of its ends, possibly a read error. The V and J genes are TRBV5-1 and TRBJ1-2, with 7 positions matching TRBD1. From germline, CDR1 is SGHRS and CDR2 YFSETQ. The CDR3 has 15 amino acids. The CDR3 sequence is CASGHPGQINYGYPF. CDR3 DNA: TGCGCCAGCGGCCACCCGGGACAGATAAACTATGGCTACCCCTTC.

The chain has TRBV9 and TRBJ2-5; 13 bases align to TRBD2. The J segment lost 5 bases and the V segment lost 4 bases, leaving 5 bases of the junction unmatched. The length of the CDR3 is 15 residues. Germline V gene lookup returns CDR1 SGDLS and CDR2 YYNGEE. CDR3 loop: CASSIGLAGVETQYF. Written as DNA, the CDR3 is TGTGCCAGCAGCATCGGACTAGCGGGGGTGGAGACCCAGTACTTC.

The chain recombines TRBV25-1 with TRBJ2-7; TRBD1 matches 9 bases. CDR1 is MGHDK and CDR2 is SYGVNS in the germline V gene. Losses at the gene ends were 4 bases for V and 2 bases for J; bases not matched to a gene: 6. The CDR3 is made up of 15 amino acids. CDR3 in amino acids: CASSGRQGGPYEQYF. CDR3 sequence (DNA): TGTGCCAGCAGTGGTAGACAGGGGGGACCCTACGAGCAGTACTTC.